The rows below give T cell receptor beta chains drawn from one sample of a study of blood T cell repertoires in COVID-19. Libraries were prepared by immunoSEQ multiplex PCR; TCRdb keeps only in-frame clonotypes and omits some of them. Here the sample spans roughly 180,000 clones, 84% being singletons. Sequenced sample: peripheral blood. The receptors shown here come from a middle-aged man who had recovered from COVID-19. CDR3s include the opening cysteine and the closing phenylalanine or tryptophan. A D gene is named only where the DNA matches it firmly. Expanded clones get a size class; other rows say once, few or many, or leave the size out.

J | size | V | D | CDR3 | DNA
TRBJ2-7 | . | TRBV13 | . | CASSPQRGLNYEQYF | TGTGCCAGCAGCCCACAAAGGGGACTCAATTACGAGCAGTACTTC
TRBJ2-2 | . | TRBV27 | TRBD2 | CASSLEGGGAWTGELFF | TGTGCCAGCAGTTTAGAGGGCGGGGGGGCGTGGACCGGGGAGCTGTTTTTT
TRBJ2-1 | . | TRBV5-1 | TRBD2 | CASSLVAGEGEQFF | TGCGCCAGCAGCTTGGTAGCGGGAGAAGGCGAGCAGTTCTTC
TRBJ2-5 | . | TRBV6-5 | TRBD2 | CASSWASGGHQYF | TGTGCCAGCAGTTGGGCTAGCGGGGGGCACCAGTACTTC
TRBJ1-1 | . | TRBV28 | TRBD1 | CASSPWTGGNTEAFF | TGTGCCAGCAGTCCCTGGACAGGGGGAAACACTGAAGCTTTCTTT
TRBJ1-5 | few | TRBV6-1 | TRBD1 | CASSAPGQGANQPQHF | TGTGCCAGCAGTGCTCCGGGACAGGGGGCCAATCAGCCCCAGCATTTT
TRBJ2-7 | . | TRBV13 | TRBD1 | CASSRQGAASYEQYF | TGTGCCAGCAGCCGCCAGGGGGCGGCCTCCTACGAGCAGTACTTC
TRBJ2-7 | . | TRBV30 | . | CAWSPRLVYRYEQYF | TGTGCCTGGAGCCCGAGACTAGTTTATAGGTACGAGCAGTACTTC
TRBJ2-1 | . | TRBV7-8 | . | CASSSRTPGTRIEQFF | TGTGCCAGCAGCTCCAGGACCCCCGGGACAAGGATTGAGCAGTTCTTC
TRBJ2-2 | . | TRBV5-1 | TRBD2 | CAARGKGSRLAGGHTGELFF | TGCGCCGCCAGGGGAAAGGGCAGTCGGCTAGCGGGAGGGCATACCGGGGAGCTGTTTTTT
TRBJ1-3 | . | TRBV6-5 | . | CASSLTAGNTIYF | TGTGCCAGCAGCCTTACAGCTGGAAACACCATATATTTT
TRBJ2-2 | . | TRBV10-3 | TRBD1 | CAMTGSVGELFF | TGTGCCATGACAGGGAGCGTTGGGGAGCTGTTTTTT
TRBJ1-4 | . | TRBV12-3/TRBV12-4 | . | CASSLAGSEKLFF | TGTGCCAGCAGTTTAGCCGGGAGTGAAAAACTGTTTTTT
TRBJ2-7 | . | TRBV12-5 | TRBD1 | CASGLAIWDSQGSYEQYF | TGTGCTAGTGGTTTGGCAATATGGGACAGTCAGGGTTCCTACGAGCAGTACTTC
TRBJ1-1 | . | TRBV20-1 | TRBD1 | CSASGDRGVTEAFF | TGCAGTGCTAGTGGGGACAGGGGGGTCACTGAAGCTTTCTTT
TRBJ2-7 | . | TRBV30 | TRBD2 | CAWSNSGLAGKFNEQYF | TGTGCCTGGAGCAATAGCGGACTAGCGGGTAAATTCAACGAGCAGTACTTC
TRBJ2-2 | . | TRBV11-3 | TRBD1 | CASSFRTGNTGELFF | TGTGCCAGCAGCTTCCGGACAGGGAACACCGGGGAGCTGTTTTTT
TRBJ1-3 | . | TRBV5-6 | TRBD1 | CASSSQGGNTIYF | TGTGCCAGCAGCTCACAGGGGGGGAACACCATATATTTT
TRBJ2-5 | . | TRBV11-3 | . | CASSLLGETQYF | TGTGCCAGCAGCTTACTTGGCGAGACCCAGTACTTC
TRBJ1-6 | . | TRBV19 | TRBD1 | CASGQEENSPLHF | TGTGCCAGTGGACAGGAGGAGAATTCACCCCTCCACTTT
TRBJ2-3 | . | TRBV2 | . | CASSEQGASTDTQYF | TGTGCCAGCAGTGAACAGGGTGCTAGCACAGATACGCAGTATTTT
TRBJ2-3 | . | TRBV24-1 | TRBD1 | CATSDAGQGFTDTQYF | TGTGCCACCAGTGATGCCGGACAGGGCTTCACAGATACGCAGTATTTT
TRBJ2-7 | . | TRBV2 | . | CASSAGEAYEQYF | TGTGCCAGCAGTGCAGGGGAAGCCTACGAGCAGTACTTC
TRBJ1-4 | . | TRBV7-8 | . | CASSLVIQGQGKLFF | TGTGCCAGCAGCTTAGTTATCCAGGGCCAGGGAAAACTGTTTTTT
TRBJ1-6 | few | TRBV18 | . | CASSPGLWGVGSPLHF | TGTGCCAGCTCACCTGGCCTCTGGGGAGTCGGGTCACCCCTCCACTTT
TRBJ1-5 | . | TRBV10-1 | TRBD1 | CASSYRGQGFRQIDQPQHF | TGCGCCAGCAGTTATCGGGGACAGGGGTTCAGGCAGATCGATCAGCCCCAGCATTTT
TRBJ1-4 | . | TRBV14 | . | CASSQVGAGEKLFF | TGTGCCAGCAGCCAAGTAGGGGCTGGTGAAAAACTGTTTTTT
TRBJ2-1 | . | TRBV24-1 | . | CATSDSGTHNEQFF | TGTGCCACCAGTGATTCCGGGACTCACAATGAGCAGTTCTTC
TRBJ2-7 | . | TRBV3-1/TRBV3-2 | TRBD1 | CASSASGTGPYEQYF | TGTGCCAGCAGCGCTTCCGGGACAGGACCTTACGAGCAGTACTTC
TRBJ1-2 | . | TRBV7-9 | . | CASSLRNTVANYGYTF | TGTGCCAGCAGCTTACGTAATACCGTAGCTAACTATGGCTACACCTTC
TRBJ1-2 | . | TRBV2 | . | CASGLDRGGGGYTF | TGTGCCAGCGGCTTGGATCGGGGCGGAGGGGGCTACACCTTC
TRBJ2-1 | . | TRBV28 | TRBD2 | CASRTSGSYNEQFF | TGTGCCAGCAGGACTAGCGGTTCCTACAATGAGCAGTTCTTC
TRBJ2-1 | . | TRBV2 | TRBD1 | CASSTDRNSYNEQFF | TGTGCCAGCAGTACGGACAGGAACTCCTACAATGAGCAGTTCTTC
TRBJ2-7 | once | TRBV19 | TRBD2 | CASSIGGRGEQYF | TGTGCCAGTAGTATCGGCGGGAGGGGCGAGCAGTACTTC
TRBJ2-2 | . | TRBV19 | . | CASSMAGRTGELFF | TGTGCCAGTAGTATGGCGGGACGAACCGGGGAGCTGTTTTTT
TRBJ2-3 | . | TRBV10-3 | . | CAISANSFDTDTQYF | TGTGCCATCAGTGCAAACTCCTTTGACACAGATACGCAGTATTTT
TRBJ2-7 | . | TRBV4-3 | TRBD1 | CASSYHRGENEQYF | TGCGCCAGCAGCTACCACAGGGGTGAGAACGAGCAGTACTTC
TRBJ1-1 | . | TRBV6-1 | . | CASSTGTSKGTEAFF | TGTGCCAGCAGTACCGGGACTTCAAAAGGCACTGAAGCTTTCTTT
TRBJ2-1 | . | TRBV30 | . | CAWSGVHGEQFF | TGTGCCTGGAGTGGAGTTCACGGTGAGCAGTTCTTC
TRBJ2-5 | few | TRBV7-9 | . | CASSFLGETQYF | TGTGCCAGCAGCTTTCTAGGAGAGACCCAGTACTTC
TRBJ1-4 | . | TRBV9 | . | CASSAPRGSGEKLFF | TGTGCCAGCAGCGCCCCCAGGGGCTCGGGTGAAAAACTGTTTTTT
TRBJ2-5 | once | TRBV4-1 | TRBD2 | CASSQGPLAGVGETQYF | TGCGCCAGCAGCCAAGGGCCACTAGCGGGAGTGGGAGAGACCCAGTACTTC
TRBJ2-7 | . | TRBV4-3 | . | CASSHSSGLWGEQYF | TGCGCCAGCAGCCATTCTTCGGGACTCTGGGGCGAGCAGTACTTC
TRBJ1-4 | . | TRBV28 | TRBD1 | CASSLPRDRGNEKLFF | TGTGCCAGCAGTCTCCCACGGGACAGGGGTAATGAAAAACTGTTTTTT
TRBJ2-7 | few | TRBV5-5 | TRBD1 | CASSTRTGGIEQYF | TGTGCCAGCAGCACCCGGACAGGGGGCATCGAGCAGTACTTC
TRBJ2-4 | . | TRBV28 | TRBD1 | CAGRGHGKNIQYF | TGTGCAGGCAGGGGGCACGGCAAAAACATTCAGTACTTC
TRBJ2-5 | . | TRBV5-4 | TRBD1 | CASSLKRSGGSQETQYF | TGTGCCAGCAGCTTGAAGAGGTCAGGGGGATCTCAAGAGACCCAGTACTTC
TRBJ2-4 | . | TRBV15 | . | CATSRGTPGYIQYF | TGTGCCACCAGCAGAGGGACGCCGGGATACATTCAGTACTTC
TRBJ2-3 | . | TRBV7-9 | TRBD2 | CASSLVAGVYTDTQYF | TGTGCCAGCAGCTTAGTAGCGGGGGTGTACACAGATACGCAGTATTTT
TRBJ1-6 | . | TRBV3-1/TRBV3-2 | . | CASSQDFRGGSPLHF | TGTGCCAGCAGCCAAGATTTTCGGGGGGGTTCACCCCTCCACTTT
TRBJ1-1 | . | TRBV6-5 | . | CASTKEGRSTEAFF | TGTGCCAGCACTAAGGAGGGGAGGAGCACTGAAGCTTTCTTT
TRBJ2-5 | . | TRBV19 | . | CASSPDRIFQETQYF | TGTGCCAGTAGCCCCGACAGGATATTCCAAGAGACCCAGTACTTC
TRBJ2-3 | . | TRBV27 | . | CASSPGISSTDTQYF | TGTGCCAGCAGCCCAGGGATTTCTAGCACAGATACGCAGTATTTT
TRBJ1-6 | many | TRBV4-2 | TRBD1 | CASSQDETGGSPLHF | TGTGCCAGCAGCCAAGATGAGACAGGGGGATCACCCCTCCACTTT
TRBJ2-7 | . | TRBV3-1/TRBV3-2 | TRBD1 | CASAGQGFYEQYF | TGTGCCAGCGCCGGACAGGGGTTCTACGAGCAGTACTTC
TRBJ2-2 | . | TRBV5-1 | . | CASSLALAQNTGELFF | TGCGCCAGCAGCTTGGCCCTAGCGCAGAACACCGGGGAGCTGTTTTTT
TRBJ2-7 | . | TRBV15 | TRBD1 | CATSTDRGAEQYF | TGTGCCACCAGCACCGACAGGGGTGCCGAGCAGTACTTC